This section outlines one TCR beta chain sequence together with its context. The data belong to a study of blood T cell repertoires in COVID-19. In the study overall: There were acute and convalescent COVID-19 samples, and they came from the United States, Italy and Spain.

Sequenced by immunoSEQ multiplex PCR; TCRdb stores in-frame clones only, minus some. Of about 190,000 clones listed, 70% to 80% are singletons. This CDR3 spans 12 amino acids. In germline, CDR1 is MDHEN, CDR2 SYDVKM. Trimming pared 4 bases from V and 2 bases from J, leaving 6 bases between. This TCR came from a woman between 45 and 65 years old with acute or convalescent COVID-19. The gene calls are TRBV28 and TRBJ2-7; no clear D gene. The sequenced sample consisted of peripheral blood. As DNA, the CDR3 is TGTGCCAGCAGTTCTCGTCCCTACGAGCAGTACTTC. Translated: CASSSRPYEQYF.